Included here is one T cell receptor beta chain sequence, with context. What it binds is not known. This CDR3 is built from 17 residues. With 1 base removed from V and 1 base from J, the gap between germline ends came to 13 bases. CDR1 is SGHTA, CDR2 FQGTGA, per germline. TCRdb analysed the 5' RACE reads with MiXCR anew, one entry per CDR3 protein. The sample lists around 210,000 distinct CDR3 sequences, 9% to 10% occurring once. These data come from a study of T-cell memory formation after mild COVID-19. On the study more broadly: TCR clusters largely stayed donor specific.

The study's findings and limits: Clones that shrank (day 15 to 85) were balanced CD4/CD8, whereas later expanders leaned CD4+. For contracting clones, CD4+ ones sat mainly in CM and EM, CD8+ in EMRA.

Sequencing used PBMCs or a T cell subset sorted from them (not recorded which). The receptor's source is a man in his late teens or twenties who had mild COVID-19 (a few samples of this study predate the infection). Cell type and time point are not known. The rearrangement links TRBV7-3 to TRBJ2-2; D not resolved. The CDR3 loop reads CASSLKFDNKNTGELFF. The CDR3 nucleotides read TGTGCCAGCAGCTTAAAGTTTGATAACAAGAACACCGGGGAGCTGTTTTTT.